One sample yielded the 2 T cell receptor beta chains listed below, sequenced in a study of post-analysis software for immune sequencing data. These receptors' antigens are unknown. Study-level findings and limits: Included in a set of a few TRBV segments more frequent in patients than controls were TRBV5-6, TRBV5-1 and TRBV20-1.

TCR beta libraries were prepared from cDNA with unique molecular identifiers. TCRdb processed the PCR reads anew with MiXCR; each CDR3 protein has one entry. The profile shows approximately 260,000 distinct CDR3 sequences, 36% of them singletons. The material sequenced was blood. Receptor source: a girl between 10 and 17 years old with multiple sclerosis.

This clonotype was observed many times. The chain carries TRBV6-1 and TRBJ2-4, with D maybe TRBD2 (7 bases). This CDR3 has 17 amino acids. The V end lost 2 bases, the J end lost 3 bases, and 17 bases lay between the germline ends. Germline V gives CDR1 MNHNS, CDR2 SASEGT. The CDR3 loop is CASSERGRGGDKNIQYF. CDR3 in DNA: TGTGCCAGCAGTGAACGCGGTAGGGGGGGTGACAAAAACATTCAGTACTTC.

This clonotype showed up many times. The junction shows a germline mismatch at one end, possibly a read error. This chain joins TRBV5-1 and TRBJ2-1, with 15 bases fitting TRBD2. The CDR3 runs 17 residues. CDR1 SGHRS and CDR2 YFSETQ come from the germline V gene. The CDR3 coding sequence is TGCGCCAGCAGCTGGACTAGCGGGAGGGCCTCCCACAATGAGCAGTTCTTC. Its translation is CASSWTSGRASHNEQFF.